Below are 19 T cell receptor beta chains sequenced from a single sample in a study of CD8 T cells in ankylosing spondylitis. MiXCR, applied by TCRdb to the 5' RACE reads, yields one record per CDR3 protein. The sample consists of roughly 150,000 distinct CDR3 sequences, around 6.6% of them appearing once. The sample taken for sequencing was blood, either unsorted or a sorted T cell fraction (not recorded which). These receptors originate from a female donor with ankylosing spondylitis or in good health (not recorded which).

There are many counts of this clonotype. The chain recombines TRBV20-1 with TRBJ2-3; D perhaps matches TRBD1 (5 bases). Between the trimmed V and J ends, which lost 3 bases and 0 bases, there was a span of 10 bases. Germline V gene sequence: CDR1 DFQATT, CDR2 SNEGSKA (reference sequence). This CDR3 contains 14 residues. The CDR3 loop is CSARGPGSTDTQYF. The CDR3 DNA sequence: TGCAGTGCTAGGGGGCCGGGTAGCACAGATACGCAGTATTTT.

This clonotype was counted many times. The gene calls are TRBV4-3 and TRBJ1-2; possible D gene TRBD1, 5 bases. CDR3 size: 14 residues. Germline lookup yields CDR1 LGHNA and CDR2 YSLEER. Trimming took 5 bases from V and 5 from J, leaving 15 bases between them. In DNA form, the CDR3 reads TGCGCCAGCAGCGTGACAGACGTCCGGTATGGCTACACCTTC. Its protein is CASSVTDVRYGYTF.

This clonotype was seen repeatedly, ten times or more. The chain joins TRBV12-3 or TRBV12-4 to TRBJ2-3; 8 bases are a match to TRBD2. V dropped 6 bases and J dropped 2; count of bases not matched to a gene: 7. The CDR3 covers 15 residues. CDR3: CASSLTSGPTDTQYF. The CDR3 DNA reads TGTGCCAGCAGCCTCACTAGCGGCCCCACAGATACGCAGTATTTT.

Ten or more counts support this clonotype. CDR3 sequence: CASSPNRLRGEQYF. In DNA, the CDR3 is TGTGCCAGCAGTCCCAACCGTTTACGGGGCGAGCAGTACTTC. The rearrangement links TRBV27 to TRBJ2-7; possibly TRBD2 for D (5 bases). V was shortened by 5 bases and J by 6 bases, with 17 bases between the two germline ends. CDR1 is MNHEY and CDR2 is SMNVEV in the germline V gene (reference sequence). The CDR3 totals 14 residues.

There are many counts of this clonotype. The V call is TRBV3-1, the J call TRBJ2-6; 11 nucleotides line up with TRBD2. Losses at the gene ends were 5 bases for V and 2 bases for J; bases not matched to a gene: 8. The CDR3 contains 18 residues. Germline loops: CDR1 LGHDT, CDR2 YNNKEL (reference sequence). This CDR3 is CASSKRLAGGAGANVLTF. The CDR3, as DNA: TGTGCCAGCAGCAAGCGGCTAGCGGGGGGCGCTGGGGCCAACGTCCTGACTTTC.

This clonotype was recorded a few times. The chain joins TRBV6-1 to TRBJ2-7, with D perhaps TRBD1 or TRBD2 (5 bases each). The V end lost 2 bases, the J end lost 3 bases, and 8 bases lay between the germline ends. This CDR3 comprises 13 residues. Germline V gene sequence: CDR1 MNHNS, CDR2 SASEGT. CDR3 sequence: CASSESGSYEQYF. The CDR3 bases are TGTGCCAGCAGTGAATCAGGGAGCTACGAGCAGTACTTC.

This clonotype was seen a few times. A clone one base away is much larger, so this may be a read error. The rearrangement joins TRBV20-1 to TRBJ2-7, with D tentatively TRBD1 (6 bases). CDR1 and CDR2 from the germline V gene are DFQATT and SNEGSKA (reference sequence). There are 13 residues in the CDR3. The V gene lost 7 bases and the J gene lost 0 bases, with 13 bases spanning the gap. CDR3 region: CSVPRGSSYEQYF. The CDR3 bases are TGCAGTGTCCCCAGGGGAAGCTCCTACGAGCAGTACTTC.

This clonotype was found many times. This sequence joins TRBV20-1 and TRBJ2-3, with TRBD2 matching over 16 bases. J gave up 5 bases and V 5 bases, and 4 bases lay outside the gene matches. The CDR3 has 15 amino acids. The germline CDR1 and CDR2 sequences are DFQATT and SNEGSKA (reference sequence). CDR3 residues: CSAGGTSGGGDTQYF. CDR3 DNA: TGCAGTGCTGGAGGGACTAGCGGGGGGGGAGATACGCAGTATTTT.

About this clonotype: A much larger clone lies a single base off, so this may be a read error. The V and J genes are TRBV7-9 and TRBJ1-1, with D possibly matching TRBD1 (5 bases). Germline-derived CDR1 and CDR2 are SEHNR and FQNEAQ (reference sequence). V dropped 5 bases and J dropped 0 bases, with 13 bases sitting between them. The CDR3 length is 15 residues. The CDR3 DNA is TGTGCCAGCAGCGATCAACGGGGCTTGAACACTGAAGCTTTCTTT. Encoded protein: CASSDQRGLNTEAFF.

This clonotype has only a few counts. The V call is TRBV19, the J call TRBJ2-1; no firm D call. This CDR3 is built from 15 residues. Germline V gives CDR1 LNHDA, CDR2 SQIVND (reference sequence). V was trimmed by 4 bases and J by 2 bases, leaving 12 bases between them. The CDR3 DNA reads TGTGCCAGTAGTACTCGGTTCTCTACCTACAATGAGCAGTTCTTC. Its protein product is CASSTRFSTYNEQFF.

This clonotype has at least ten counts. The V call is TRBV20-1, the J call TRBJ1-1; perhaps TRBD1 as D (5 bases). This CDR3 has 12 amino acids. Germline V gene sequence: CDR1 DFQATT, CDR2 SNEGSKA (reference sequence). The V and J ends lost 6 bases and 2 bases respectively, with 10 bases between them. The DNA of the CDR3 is TGCAGTGCGCGGGGCGTCAACACTGAAGCTTTCTTT. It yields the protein CSARGVNTEAFF.

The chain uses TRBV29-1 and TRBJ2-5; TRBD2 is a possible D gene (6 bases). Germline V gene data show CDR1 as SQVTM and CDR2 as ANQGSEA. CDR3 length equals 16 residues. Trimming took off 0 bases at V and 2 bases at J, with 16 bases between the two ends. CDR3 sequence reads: CSVEDRTGVPQETQYF. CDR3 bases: TGCAGCGTTGAAGATCGAACGGGGGTCCCACAAGAGACCCAGTACTTC. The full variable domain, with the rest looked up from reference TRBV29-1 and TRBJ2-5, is SAVISQKPSRDICQRGTSLTIQCQVDSQVTMMFWYRQQPGQSLTLIATANQGSEATYESGFVIDKFPISRPNLTFSTLTVSNMSPEDSSIYLCSVEDRTGVPQETQYFGPGTRLLVL.

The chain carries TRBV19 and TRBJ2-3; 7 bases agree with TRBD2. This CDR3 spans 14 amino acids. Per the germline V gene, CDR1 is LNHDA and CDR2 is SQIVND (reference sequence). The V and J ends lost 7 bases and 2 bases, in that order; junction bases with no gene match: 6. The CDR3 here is CASTASGNTDTQYF. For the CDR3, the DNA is TGTGCCAGTACAGCTAGCGGTAACACAGATACGCAGTATTTT.

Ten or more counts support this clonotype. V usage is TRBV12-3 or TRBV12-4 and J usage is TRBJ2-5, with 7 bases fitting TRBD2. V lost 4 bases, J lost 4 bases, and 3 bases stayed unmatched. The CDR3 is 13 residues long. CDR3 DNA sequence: TGTGCCAGCAGTTCGTCGGGGGGAGAGACCCAGTACTTC. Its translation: CASSSSGGETQYF.

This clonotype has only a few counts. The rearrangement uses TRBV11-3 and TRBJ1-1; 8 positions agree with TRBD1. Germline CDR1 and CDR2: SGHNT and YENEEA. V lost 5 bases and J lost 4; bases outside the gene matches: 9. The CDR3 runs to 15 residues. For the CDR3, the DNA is TGTGCCAGCAGCCCTTCGACAGGGGAGAGCACTGAAGCTTTCTTT. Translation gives CASSPSTGESTEAFF.

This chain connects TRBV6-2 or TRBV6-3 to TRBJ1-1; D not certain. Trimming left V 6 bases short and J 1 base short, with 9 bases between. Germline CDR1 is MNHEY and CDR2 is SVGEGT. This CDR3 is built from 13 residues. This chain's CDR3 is CASSDIRNTEAFF. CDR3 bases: TGTGCCAGCAGCGACATCCGGAACACTGAAGCTTTCTTT.

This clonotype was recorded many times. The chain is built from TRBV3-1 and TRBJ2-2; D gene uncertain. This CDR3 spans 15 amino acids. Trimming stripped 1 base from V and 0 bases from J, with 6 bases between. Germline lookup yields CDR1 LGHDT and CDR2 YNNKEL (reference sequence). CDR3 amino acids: CASSQVGSNTGELFF. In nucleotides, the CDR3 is TGTGCCAGCAGCCAAGTAGGGTCGAACACCGGGGAGCTGTTTTTT.

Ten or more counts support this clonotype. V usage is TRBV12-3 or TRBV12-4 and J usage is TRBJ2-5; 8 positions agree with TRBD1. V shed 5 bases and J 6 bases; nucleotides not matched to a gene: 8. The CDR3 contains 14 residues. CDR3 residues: CASSPGDRRKTQYF. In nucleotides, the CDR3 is TGTGCCAGCAGTCCTGGGGACAGGCGGAAGACCCAGTACTTC.

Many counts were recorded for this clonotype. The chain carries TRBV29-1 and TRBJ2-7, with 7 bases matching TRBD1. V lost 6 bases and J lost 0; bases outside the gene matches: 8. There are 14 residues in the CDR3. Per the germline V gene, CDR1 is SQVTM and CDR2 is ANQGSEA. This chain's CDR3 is CSVATGLSSYEQYF. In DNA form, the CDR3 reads TGCAGCGTCGCGACAGGGTTGAGCTCCTACGAGCAGTACTTC.